This section outlines one TCR beta chain sequence together with its context. In this CDR3 the conserved last residue, phenylalanine or tryptophan, is missing, so a read error is likely. The DNA is omitted, as the CDR3 cannot be located on it reliably, and the CDR3 follows TCRdb's listing. Germline values: CDR1 MNHEY, CDR2 SVGAGI. Both ends counted, the CDR3 spans 12 residues. The sample comes from a study of blood T cell repertoires in COVID-19. Sequenced by immunoSEQ multiplex PCR; TCRdb stores in-frame clones only, minus some. The sample includes 86,000 or so clones, 90% to 95% of them seen just once.

This sequence originates from a human donor with active COVID-19. The donor label of this sample is uncertain. The rearrangement uses TRBV6-5 and TRBJ1-1. Specimen: peripheral blood. CDR3 residues: CAISGCSVFSSL.